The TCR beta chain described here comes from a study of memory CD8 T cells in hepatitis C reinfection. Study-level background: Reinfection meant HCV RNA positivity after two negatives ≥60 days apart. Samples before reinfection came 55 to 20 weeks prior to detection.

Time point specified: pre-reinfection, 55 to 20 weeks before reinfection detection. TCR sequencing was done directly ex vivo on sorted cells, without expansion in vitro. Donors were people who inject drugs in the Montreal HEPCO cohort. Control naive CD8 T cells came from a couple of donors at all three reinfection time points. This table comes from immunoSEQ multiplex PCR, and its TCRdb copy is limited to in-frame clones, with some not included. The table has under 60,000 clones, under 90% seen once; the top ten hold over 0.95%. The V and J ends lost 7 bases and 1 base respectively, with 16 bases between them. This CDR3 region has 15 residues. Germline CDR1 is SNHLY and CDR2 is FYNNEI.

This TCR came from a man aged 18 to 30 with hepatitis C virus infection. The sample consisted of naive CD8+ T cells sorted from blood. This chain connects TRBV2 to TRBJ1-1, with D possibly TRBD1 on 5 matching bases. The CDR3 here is CASMGEGVTNTEAFF. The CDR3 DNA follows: TGTGCCAGCATGGGGGAGGGCGTTACGAACACTGAAGCTTTCTTT.